The TCR beta chain under discussion was sequenced for a study of OX40 agonist ivuxolimab in advanced cancers. Background on the whole study: Ivuxolimab, which targeted the costimulatory receptor OX40 (CD134), was an agonistic, fully human IgG2 monoclonal antibody. Intravenous ivuxolimab was administered to patients every 2 weeks at six dose levels: 0.01, 0.1, 0.3, 1.5, 3 and 10 mg/kg. Of the approximately 50 dose-escalation patients, hepatocellular carcinoma was present in around 20, melanoma in about 15, renal cell carcinoma in 9 and head and neck cancer in 9. The dose-escalation cohort was about 83% male with a mean age of about 54 years, ranging from roughly 23 to 90. Patients were allowed to have had prior anti-PD-1, anti-PD-L1 or anti-CTLA-4 therapy, and around 41% of the dose-escalation patients had previously received checkpoint inhibitors. Partial responses occurred in three dose-escalation patients, of whom one had hepatocellular carcinoma and two had cutaneous melanoma. Peripheral TCRbeta sequencing aimed to test whether ivuxolimab altered TCR sequence diversity and caused clonal T-cell expansion. The monotherapy dose-escalation portion (N ≈ 57 patients) of the phase I ivuxolimab trial is reported in the paper.

To sequence the TCRbeta CDR3 region, genomic DNA was isolated from the sorted cells. The immunoSEQ Assay was used for sequencing of TCRbeta CDR3 regions. This is the immuneACCESS table as TCRdb keeps it, with only in-frame sequences that have V and J called. A part of the clones is gone; compared with another copy, unresolved V genes explain less than half, and the rest is unexplained. In all, the sample holds about 73,000 clones, and 70% to 90% of those were seen once. The ten largest clones represent approximately 11% of the sample. To note about this clone: It has no known antigen specificity. Base qualities are not provided; no much larger clone lies one nucleotide away.

Patients with autoimmune disease history or receiving systemic immunosuppression were excluded from the trial. Peripheral blood for TCR sequencing was drawn from every dose cohort at baseline, at cycle 4 day 1 and at cycle 7 day 1. The samples were taken from a phase I, first-in-human, multicenter, open-label dose-escalation trial of ivuxolimab. Adults with locally advanced or metastatic head and neck squamous cell, hepatocellular, melanoma or renal cell carcinoma were enrolled in the trial. Before TCR sequencing, CD4+ T cells and CD8+ T cells were sorted from peripheral blood as separate populations. Reading from cysteine to phenylalanine, the CDR3 counts 15 amino acids. The DNA shown is the 45-base CDR3, in frame from base 1. As encoded in the germline V gene, CDR1 is KGHSH while CDR2 is LQKENI. The germline V end is reduced by 2 bases and the J end by 2 bases; junction bases left unmatched: 4.

Study-wide findings and limitations: The antigen specificity of the clonally expanded peripheral T cells was not determined. On average, CD8+ T cells showed more expanded clones than CD4+ T cells after ivuxolimab. Low levels of normalized T-cell clonal expansion were also seen in some patients who did not respond. At doses of 0.1 to 3.0 mg/kg, clonal expansion of both CD4+ and CD8+ T cells in blood was seen between baseline and week 6. Partial responders in the 0.1-3.0 mg/kg groups had among the lowest normalized peripheral clonal expansion, especially among CD8+ T cells.

This sequence was found in an adult with an advanced solid tumor such as melanoma, head and neck, liver or kidney cancer. The sequence links TRBV18 to TRBJ2-7, and TRBD2 aligns with 9 junction nucleotides. Sequencing was performed on CD4+ or CD8+ T cells sorted from blood, taken in a trial of the OX40 agonist ivuxolimab. The nucleotides are TGTGCCAGCTCACCATCTCCTAGCGGGACCTACGAGCAGTACTTC. The resulting protein is CASSPSPSGTYEQYF.